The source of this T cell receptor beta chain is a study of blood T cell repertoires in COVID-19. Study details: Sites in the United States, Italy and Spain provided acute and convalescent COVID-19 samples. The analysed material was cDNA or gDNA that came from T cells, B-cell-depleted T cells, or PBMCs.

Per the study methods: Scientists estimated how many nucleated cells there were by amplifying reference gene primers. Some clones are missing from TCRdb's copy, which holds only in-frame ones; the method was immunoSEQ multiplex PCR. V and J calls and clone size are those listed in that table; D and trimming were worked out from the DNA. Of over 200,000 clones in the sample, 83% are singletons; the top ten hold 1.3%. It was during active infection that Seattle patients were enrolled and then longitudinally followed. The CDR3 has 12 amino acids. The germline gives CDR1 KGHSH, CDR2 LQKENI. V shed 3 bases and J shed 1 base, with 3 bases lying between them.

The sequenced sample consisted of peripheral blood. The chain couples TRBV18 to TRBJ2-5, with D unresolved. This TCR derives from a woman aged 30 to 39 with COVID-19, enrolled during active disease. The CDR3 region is CASSPLQETQYF. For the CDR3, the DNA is TGTGCCAGCTCACCCCTCCAAGAGACCCAGTACTTC.